The 20 T cell receptor beta chains presented below share a single source sample, sequenced in a study of T cell repertoires in cytomegalovirus infection. TCRdb itself ran the reads through MiXCR, one entry per CDR3 protein. The table includes around 310,000 distinct CDR3 sequences, roughly 15% detected once. The specimen sequenced was PBMCs. The receptor source for this set is a human donor in good health (CMV status not recorded). Some clones in this sample may be carry-over from other donors' samples.

This clonotype was recorded many times. The V and J genes are TRBV7-2 and TRBJ1-5; D remains ambiguous. The CDR3 runs 14 residues. CDR1 is SGHTA and CDR2 is FQGNSA in the germline V gene. V lost 2 bases and J 5 bases, leaving 10 bases between the germline ends. For the CDR3, the DNA is TGTGCCAGCAGCTTATTTGCCCGGGATCAGCCCCAGCATTTT. It translates to CASSLFARDQPQHF. Full variable domain (rest looked up from reference TRBV7-2 and TRBJ1-5): GAGVSQSPSNKVTEKGKDVELRCDPISGHTALYWYRQSLGQGLEFLIYFQGNSAPDKSGLPSDRFSAERTGGSVSTLTIQRTQQEDSAVYLCASSLFARDQPQHFGDGTRLSIL.

The sample holds a few counts of this clonotype. The genes are TRBV20-1 and TRBJ2-7; 8 positions match TRBD1. Germline CDR1 DFQATT, CDR2 SNEGSKA (reference sequence). V dropped 0 bases and J dropped 2; count of bases not matched to a gene: 6. The CDR3 has 15 amino acids. The CDR3 coding sequence is TGCAGTGCTAGAGATCGGCGACAGGGGACCTACGAGCAGTACTTC. It encodes CSARDRRQGTYEQYF.

The table lists this clonotype with many counts. The V and J genes are TRBV11-2 and TRBJ2-3; D gene uncertain. CDR1 and CDR2 (germline): SGHAT, FQNNGV. The CDR3 covers 12 residues. Trimming removed 7 bases from V and 7 bases from J, with 12 bases in between. The CDR3, as DNA: TGTGCCAGCACCCTACAAGTGAATACGCAGTATTTT. It specifies CASTLQVNTQYF.

There are many counts of this clonotype. The rearrangement links TRBV28 to TRBJ2-3, with D unclear. This CDR3 contains 14 residues. V gave up 5 bases and J gave up 7 bases, with 16 bases separating them. The germline V gene encodes CDR1 MDHEN and CDR2 SYDVKM. In DNA form, the CDR3 reads TGTGCCAGCAGTCCGGACGGATCGAGGAATACGCAGTATTTT. Residues: CASSPDGSRNTQYF.

This chain links TRBV4-1 with TRBJ2-2, with 10 positions matching TRBD1. The germline CDR1 and CDR2 sequences are MGHRA and YSYEKL. The CDR3 is 17 amino acids. The trim removed 5 bases at V and 5 bases at J, leaving 11 bases unmatched. Written as DNA, the CDR3 is TGCGCCAGCAGCATTTTTGGGACAGGGGCCGGGACCGGGGAGCTGTTTTTT. Its protein is CASSIFGTGAGTGELFF.

This clonotype was observed a few times. The chain links TRBV5-1 to TRBJ1-5; D is possibly TRBD1 (6 bases). CDR1 and CDR2 (germline): SGHRS, YFSETQ. This CDR3 region has 15 residues. Trimming took off 0 bases at V and 6 bases at J, with 13 bases between the two ends. CDR3 sequence: CASSLEGGVRQPQHF. CDR3 coding DNA: TGCGCCAGCAGCTTGGAAGGGGGGGTTCGTCAGCCCCAGCATTTT.

This clonotype occurred a few times. The chain has TRBV10-3 and TRBJ1-1; perhaps TRBD1 as D (6 bases). This CDR3 has 11 residues. V lost 6 bases to trimming and J lost 8 bases, with 10 bases between them. CDR1 is ENHRY, CDR2 SYGVKD, per germline. The CDR3 loop reads CAIRSQGEAFF. CDR3 sequence (DNA): TGTGCCATCAGATCACAGGGCGAAGCTTTCTTT.

The genes are TRBV20-1 and TRBJ1-5; D uncertain. The CDR3 length is 15 residues. Germline V lookup: CDR1 DFQATT, CDR2 SNEGSKA (reference sequence). Trimming removed 2 bases at V and 2 bases at J, with 13 bases between. CDR3 protein: CSARQTGLGNQPQHF. CDR3 nucleotide sequence: TGCAGTGCTAGACAAACGGGTCTTGGCAATCAGCCCCAGCATTTT.

This clonotype was observed a handful of times. The V and J genes are TRBV20-1 and TRBJ1-2; D is undetermined. The germline V and J ends were trimmed by 6 bases and 1 base, with 12 bases remaining between them. Germline CDR1 DFQATT, CDR2 SNEGSKA (reference sequence). The CDR3 runs to 13 residues. As DNA, the CDR3 is TGCAGTGCCAAGTTCAGTAATAACTATGGCTACACCTTC. Amino acid sequence: CSAKFSNNYGYTF.

Many counts were recorded for this clonotype. The chain has TRBV5-6 and TRBJ1-3; D gene uncertain. Germline V gene sequence: CDR1 SGHDT, CDR2 YYEEEE. This CDR3 contains 16 residues. Between the trimmed V and J ends, which lost 4 bases and 4 bases, there was a span of 18 bases. The CDR3 spells CASSGVRFSPGNTIYF. As DNA, the CDR3 is TGTGCCAGCAGCGGAGTGAGGTTTTCCCCCGGAAACACCATATATTTT.

In this sample, this clonotype turned up a few times. The J gene is TRBJ1-1, the V gene TRBV3-1, with TRBD1 identical over 10 bases. Germline CDR1 and CDR2: LGHDT and YNNKEL (reference sequence). The V gene end was trimmed by 2 bases and the J gene end by 7 bases; junction bases not matched to a gene: 10. The CDR3 is 16 residues long. The CDR3 reads CASSQPRDRGVNEAFF. The CDR3 DNA sequence: TGTGCCAGCAGCCAACCCCGGGACAGGGGAGTAAATGAAGCTTTCTTT.

This clonotype has just a few counts. The rearrangement links TRBV29-1 to TRBJ2-7; either TRBD1 or TRBD2 may fit D (5 bases each). CDR1 and CDR2 from the germline V gene are SQVTM and ANQGSEA. Trimming left V 7 bases short and J 3 bases short, with 19 bases between. The CDR3 covers 14 residues. This CDR3 reads CSAAGPGRDYEQYF. For the CDR3, the DNA is TGCAGCGCAGCAGGGCCGGGACGGGACTACGAGCAGTACTTC.

This clonotype was recorded many times. The chain joins TRBV10-3 to TRBJ2-1; 8 positions match TRBD1. V gave up 3 bases and J gave up 1 base; unmatched junction bases: 5. The CDR3 consists of 16 residues. Germline V lookup: CDR1 ENHRY, CDR2 SYGVKD. The CDR3: CAISEPDRASYNEQFF. CDR3 coding DNA: TGTGCCATCAGTGAACCGGACAGGGCTTCCTACAATGAGCAGTTCTTC.

As regards this clonotype: A read error is possible here, since a much larger clone lies one base away. The chain has TRBV28 and TRBJ1-2; D is possibly TRBD1 (5 bases). This CDR3 spans 14 amino acids. The V end was cut by 11 bases, the J end by 6 bases, with 22 bases between. CDR1 and CDR2 (germline): MDHEN, SYDVKM. The CDR3 region is CAGEGLSLKNGYTF. The CDR3 coding sequence is TGTGCCGGTGAGGGACTCAGCCTAAAGAATGGCTACACCTTC.

This clonotype turned up a few times. This rearrangement joins TRBV5-1 to TRBJ1-6; 7 bases are a match to TRBD1. V lost 2 bases and J lost 9; bases outside the gene matches: 11. Germline-derived CDR1 and CDR2 are SGHRS and YFSETQ. This CDR3 contains 16 residues. CDR3 sequence reads: CASSLVPGQWGSPLHF. CDR3 nucleotides: TGCGCCAGCAGCTTAGTACCGGGACAGTGGGGTTCACCCCTCCACTTT.

The chain carries TRBV28 and TRBJ2-7, with D possibly being TRBD1 or TRBD2 (6 bases each). Germline CDR1 MDHEN, CDR2 SYDVKM. The CDR3 is 12 residues long. Trimming left V 8 bases short and J 6 bases short, with 14 bases between. DNA for the CDR3: TGTGCCAGCCGGCCGGGGGCAAGCGAGCAGTACTTC. This translates into CASRPGASEQYF.

This clonotype was seen a single time. The chain carries TRBV5-3 and TRBJ1-5, with D tentatively TRBD1 (6 bases). TRBV5-3 is marked as an open reading frame, function uncertain. CDR3 length: 17 amino acids. V was cut by 5 bases and J by 2 bases, with 20 bases left in between. This chain's CDR3 is CARSQLRGARGNQPQHF. As DNA, the CDR3 is TGTGCCAGAAGTCAATTGCGGGGGGCGCGTGGCAATCAGCCCCAGCATTTT.

This clonotype turned up a few times. The gene calls are TRBV28 and TRBJ1-2, with a possible D match to TRBD1 (6 bases). The germline V and J ends were trimmed by 6 bases and 4 bases, with 12 bases remaining between them. The CDR3 sequence is 13 residues long. The germline CDR1 and CDR2 sequences are MDHEN and SYDVKM. The CDR3 nucleotides read TGTGCCAGCAGGGAGGACAGCCCCTATGGCTACACCTTC. Its translation: CASREDSPYGYTF.

V is TRBV7-2 and J is TRBJ1-5; 7 nucleotides line up with TRBD1. Germline CDR1 and CDR2: SGHTA and FQGNSA. Losses at the gene ends were 5 bases for V and 1 base for J; bases not matched to a gene: 2. The CDR3 covers 14 residues. CDR3 nucleotide sequence: TGTGCCAGCAGCCAGACAGGGAGCAATCAGCCCCAGCATTTT. Protein: CASSQTGSNQPQHF.

The chain recombines TRBV27 with TRBJ2-7, with D unresolved. The length of the CDR3 is 17 residues. V was pared by 1 base and J by 3 bases, with 19 bases between. Looked up from germline, CDR1 is MNHEY and CDR2 is SMNVEV (reference sequence). The CDR3 reads CASSLYHHSELHYEQYF. The CDR3 coding sequence is TGTGCCAGCAGTTTATACCACCACAGCGAGCTTCACTACGAGCAGTACTTC.